A selection of T cell receptor beta chains follows, all from one sample in a study of T cell repertoires in cytomegalovirus infection. These TCRs' antigens remain unknown. A single record per CDR3 protein comes from TCRdb applying MiXCR to the reads. The sample includes approximately 910,000 distinct CDR3 sequences, less than 40% seen only once; the top ten take around an eighth. This sample comprised cultured CD8+ T cells from PBMCs, obtained from culture after CMV antigen stimulation. These receptors all come from a human donor in good health (CMV status not recorded). Some clones in this sample may be carry-over from other donors' samples. CDR3s include the opening cysteine and the closing phenylalanine or tryptophan. Fields, in order: clone size, D gene, J gene, V gene, CDR3 DNA, CDR3 protein. D genes are given only for firm matches. A clone size is listed for some rows: how often the clone was seen (once, few, many), or a class if it is expanded.

>.|.|TRBJ1-1|TRBV19
TGTGCCAGTAGTACGCCCCTTGTGAACACTGAAGCTTTCTTT
CASSTPLVNTEAFF
>few|TRBD2|TRBJ2-1|TRBV20-1
TGCAGTGCCATACCCGGGACTAGCGGGGGGATTTTCTACAATGAGCAGTTCTTC
CSAIPGTSGGIFYNEQFF
>few|.|TRBJ2-1|TRBV27
TGTGCCAGCAGTTTACCGGGGGAAGGGCACAATGAGCAGTTCTTC
CASSLPGEGHNEQFF
>once|TRBD1|TRBJ1-4|TRBV27
TGTGCCAGCATGCTCCACAGGGGTTTGGATGAAAAACTGTTTTTT
CASMLHRGLDEKLFF
>.|.|TRBJ2-1|TRBV27
TGTGCCAGCAGTTTCCAGGGGAACTACAATGAGCAGTTCTTC
CASSFQGNYNEQFF
>.|.|TRBJ2-1|TRBV7-9
TGTGCCAGCAGCTTAGGCCCAATGGACGCCGTAGGGTACAATGAGCAGTTCTTC
CASSLGPMDAVGYNEQFF
>few|.|TRBJ2-3|TRBV7-3
TGTGCCAGCAGCACAGCCAGCGGCCCCACAGATACGCAGTATTTT
CASSTASGPTDTQYF
>many|.|TRBJ2-7|TRBV25-1
TGTGCCAGCAGTGAATATAAGGAGGATGTAACCTCCTACGAGCAGTACTTC
CASSEYKEDVTSYEQYF
>.|.|TRBJ2-3|TRBV5-1
TGCGCCAGCAGCTACTACAAGATTAGCACAGATACGCAGTATTTT
CASSYYKISTDTQYF
>.|.|TRBJ1-4|TRBV6-2/TRBV6-3
TGTGCCAGCACTCACAGCCCGGCTGAAAAACTGTTTTTT
CASTHSPAEKLFF
>many|TRBD2|TRBJ2-1|TRBV7-2
TGTGCCAGCAGTGCGACTAGCGGGGGGGCCGACGGGCAGAATGAGCAGTTCTTC
CASSATSGGADGQNEQFF
>.|.|TRBJ1-1|TRBV6-5
TGTGCCAGCAGATCAACCACTGAAGCTTTCTTT
CASRSTTEAFF
>.|TRBD1|TRBJ2-1|TRBV5-1
TGCGCCAGCAGCGATGGGACAGGGTGGATCAATGAGCAGTTCTTC
CASSDGTGWINEQFF
>many|.|TRBJ2-5|TRBV7-6
TGTGCCAGCAGCCCCTCGCCCTATCAAGAGACCCAGTACTTC
CASSPSPYQETQYF
>.|.|TRBJ2-6|TRBV18
TGTGCCAGCTCACCAGGAGCTCCTGGGGCCAACGTCCTGACTTTC
CASSPGAPGANVLTF
>few|TRBD2|TRBJ2-5|TRBV7-9
TGTGCCAGCAGCTTATCGCGGGGGTGGCAAGAGACCCAGTACTTC
CASSLSRGWQETQYF
>.|TRBD2|TRBJ2-3|TRBV11-2
TGTGCCAGCAGCTTCCGACTAGCGGGGGGCTACACAGATACGCAGTATTTT
CASSFRLAGGYTDTQYF
>.|.|TRBJ1-1|TRBV7-6
TGTGCCAGCAGCTTAGAGACAGTGGGACGGGCTGAAGCTTTCTTT
CASSLETVGRAEAFF
>many|.|TRBJ1-1|TRBV7-8
TGTGCCAGCAGCATCTGGGGGAGTGGCACTGAAGCTTTCTTT
CASSIWGSGTEAFF
>.|.|TRBJ2-1|TRBV20-1
TGCAGTGCTAGAGGCTCCCCGGGGAATGAGCAGTTCTTC
CSARGSPGNEQFF